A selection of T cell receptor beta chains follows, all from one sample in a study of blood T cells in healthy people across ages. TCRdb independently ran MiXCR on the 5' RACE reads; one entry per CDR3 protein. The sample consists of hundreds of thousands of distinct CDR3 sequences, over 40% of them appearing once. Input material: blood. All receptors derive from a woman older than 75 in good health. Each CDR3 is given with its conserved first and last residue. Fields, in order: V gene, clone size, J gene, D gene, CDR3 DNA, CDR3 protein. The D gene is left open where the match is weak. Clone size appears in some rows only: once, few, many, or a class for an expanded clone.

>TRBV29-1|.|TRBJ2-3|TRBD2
TGCAGCGTTGCTGAGTTACTAGCGGGAGGGTCAGATACGCAGTATTTT
CSVAELLAGGSDTQYF
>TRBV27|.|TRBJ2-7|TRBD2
TGTGCCAGCAGTTCAAACGGACTAGCTGACTACTACGAGCAGTACTTC
CASSSNGLADYYEQYF
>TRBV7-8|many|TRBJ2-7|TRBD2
TGTGCCAGCAGCTTAATGGGGCGGGGGTACGAGCAGTACTTC
CASSLMGRGYEQYF
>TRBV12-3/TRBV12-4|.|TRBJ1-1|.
TGTGCCAGCAGTTTTGGACAGTCTGAAGCTTTCTTT
CASSFGQSEAFF
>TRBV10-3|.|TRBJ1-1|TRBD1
TGTGCCATCAGTTCCAGGGCATCTGAACCGGGACAGGGTAACACTGAAGCTTTCTTT
CAISSRASEPGQGNTEAFF
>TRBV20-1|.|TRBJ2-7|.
TGCAGTGCTAGCGGTTCTACCACCTACGAGCAGTACTTC
CSASGSTTYEQYF
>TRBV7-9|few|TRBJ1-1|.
TGTGCCAGCAGCTTAGACCAGAACACTGAAGCTTTCTTT
CASSLDQNTEAFF
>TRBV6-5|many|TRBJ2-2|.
TGTGCCAGCAGTTACGCGGCTAACACCGGGGAGCTGTTTTTT
CASSYAANTGELFF
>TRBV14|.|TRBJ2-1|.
TGTGCCAGCAGCCAAGACAGGGCCCCCAAATACGACGAGCAGTTCTTC
CASSQDRAPKYDEQFF
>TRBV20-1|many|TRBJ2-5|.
TGCAGTGCTAGCCCGCGGTATGGGGAGACCCAGTACTTC
CSASPRYGETQYF
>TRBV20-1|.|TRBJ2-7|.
TGCAGTGCCTCAACGGGGCTGGGGTCCTACGAGCAGTACTTC
CSASTGLGSYEQYF
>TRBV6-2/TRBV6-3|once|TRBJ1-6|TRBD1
TGTGCCAGCGGTCGCTTGGTGGGACAGGCCCACTTT
CASGRLVGQAHF
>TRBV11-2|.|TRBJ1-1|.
TGTGCCAGCAGCCCCCTGGTTGGGGGAACTGAAGCTTTCTTT
CASSPLVGGTEAFF
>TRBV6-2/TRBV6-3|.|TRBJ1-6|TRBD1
TGTGCCAGCAGCAACCGTCCGGGACAGGGTAATTCACCCCTCCACTTT
CASSNRPGQGNSPLHF
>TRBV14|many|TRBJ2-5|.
TGTGCCAGCAGCCAAGATCTGGGGGGCGCGCAGACCCAGTACTTC
CASSQDLGGAQTQYF
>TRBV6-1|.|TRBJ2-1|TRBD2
TGTGCCAGCAGTGAATCTGCTAGCGGGAGACTTCAGCAGTTCTTC
CASSESASGRLQQFF
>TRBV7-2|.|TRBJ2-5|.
TGTGCCAGCAGCTCCTTGGGGAAGAACGAGGAGACCCAGTACTTC
CASSSLGKNEETQYF
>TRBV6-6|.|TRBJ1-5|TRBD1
TGTGCCAGCAGCTGGGGACAGGGTGGAAATCAGCCCCAGCATTTT
CASSWGQGGNQPQHF
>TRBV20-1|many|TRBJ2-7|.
TGCAGTGCTAGAGTCTGGACAGACGGCGAGCAGTACTTC
CSARVWTDGEQYF
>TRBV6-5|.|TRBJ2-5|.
TGTGCCAGCAGTTACGAACGTACTAGATCAGTCCCGTACTTC
CASSYERTRSVPYF
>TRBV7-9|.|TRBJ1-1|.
TGTGCCAGCTTAGGCAGTTTGACTGAAGCTTTCTTT
CASLGSLTEAFF
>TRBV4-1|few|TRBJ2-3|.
TGCGCCAGCAGCCAACCTGCGGGAAGCACAGATACGCAGTATTTT
CASSQPAGSTDTQYF
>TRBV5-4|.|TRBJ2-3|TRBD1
TGTGCCAGCAGCTCGGGACAGGCGTTCAAGGTAGATACGCAGTATTTT
CASSSGQAFKVDTQYF
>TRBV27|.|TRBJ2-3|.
TGTGCCAGCAGTACCGGGTCATATACGCAGTATTTT
CASSTGSYTQYF
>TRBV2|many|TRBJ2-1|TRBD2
TGTGCCAGCAGTGAACTAGCGGGAGCTCATGAGCAGTTCTTC
CASSELAGAHEQFF
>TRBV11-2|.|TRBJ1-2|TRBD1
TGTGCCAGCAGCTTATTACAGGGGGCGGTCAACTATGGCTACACCTTC
CASSLLQGAVNYGYTF
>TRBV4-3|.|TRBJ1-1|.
TGCGCCAGCAGCCAAGGGGGGTCTGAAGCTTTCTTT
CASSQGGSEAFF
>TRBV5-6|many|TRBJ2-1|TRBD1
TGTGCCAGCACCGGAGGACAGGGGACCTACAATGAGCAGTTCTTC
CASTGGQGTYNEQFF
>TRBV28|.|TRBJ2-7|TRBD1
TGTGCCAGCAGTGCCTCACGAGGACAGGGTTTCCACGAGCAGTACTTC
CASSASRGQGFHEQYF
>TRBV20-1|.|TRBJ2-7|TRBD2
TGCAGTGCTACAGGAGGCGGGAGGGCCAGGTACGAGCAGTACTTC
CSATGGGRARYEQYF
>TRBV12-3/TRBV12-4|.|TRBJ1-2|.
TGTGCCAGCAGTTTAGGGCGGCCAGGCCCTCTTACCTATGGCTACACCTTC
CASSLGRPGPLTYGYTF
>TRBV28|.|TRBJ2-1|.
TGTGCCAGCATCAGGAGGGAACGCGATGAGCAGTTCTTC
CASIRRERDEQFF
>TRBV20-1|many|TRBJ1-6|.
TGCAGTGCTAGAGAGGACAGAAATAATTCACCCCTCCACTTT
CSAREDRNNSPLHF
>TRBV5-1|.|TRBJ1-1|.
TGCGCCAGCAGAATAAGGGCTGGGGACACTGAAGCTTTCTTT
CASRIRAGDTEAFF
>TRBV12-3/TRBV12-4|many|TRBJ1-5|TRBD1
TGTGCCAGCAGTTCCCGACAGGGGTACCAGCCCCAGCATTTT
CASSSRQGYQPQHF
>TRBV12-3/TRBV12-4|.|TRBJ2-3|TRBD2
TGTGCCAGCAGTTTAGGGACTAGCGGGAGAGCAGATACGCAGTATTTT
CASSLGTSGRADTQYF
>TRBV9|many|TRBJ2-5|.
TGTGCCAGCAGCCCAGGTCTATGGGAGACCCAGTACTTC
CASSPGLWETQYF
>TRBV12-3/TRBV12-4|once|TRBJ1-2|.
TGTGCCAGCGGACAGCTAGACTATGGCTACACCTTC
CASGQLDYGYTF
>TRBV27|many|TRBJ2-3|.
TGTGCCAGCAGTTTGTGGGGGGCTGATACGCAGTATTTT
CASSLWGADTQYF
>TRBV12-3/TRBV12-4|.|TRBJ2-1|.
TGTGCCAGCAGTTTAAGTAGTGCCCACAATGAGCAGTTCTTC
CASSLSSAHNEQFF
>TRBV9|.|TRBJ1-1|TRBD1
TGTGCCAGCAGCGTGGGGGGGACAGGCCGGAGTGAAGCTTTCTTT
CASSVGGTGRSEAFF
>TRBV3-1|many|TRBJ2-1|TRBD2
TGTGCCAGCAGCCACAGGACTAGGAACTACAATGAGCAGTTCTTC
CASSHRTRNYNEQFF
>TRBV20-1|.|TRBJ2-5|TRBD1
TGCAGTGCAGCCAGGACAGGAGTGCGGACCCAGTACTTC
CSAARTGVRTQYF
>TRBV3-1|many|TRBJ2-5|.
TGTGCCAGCAGTCCTCGCGGCGCAAAAGAGACCCAGTACTTC
CASSPRGAKETQYF
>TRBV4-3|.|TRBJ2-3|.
TGCGCCAGCAGCCAAGATACTAGCAGAAATACGCAGTATTTT
CASSQDTSRNTQYF
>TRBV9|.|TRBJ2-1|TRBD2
TGTGCCAGCAGCGTAGGGACTAGCCTTTCTGAGCAGTTCTTC
CASSVGTSLSEQFF
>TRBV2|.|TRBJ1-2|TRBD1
TGTGCCAGCAGGGACCGGGACAGGGGTACCGGGGGCTACACCTTC
CASRDRDRGTGGYTF
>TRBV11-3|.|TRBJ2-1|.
TGTGCCAGCAGCGTAGGTTTTATAACGAATGAGCAGTTCTTC
CASSVGFITNEQFF
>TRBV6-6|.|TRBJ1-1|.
TGTGCCAGCAGTGACGACGGGGGGCTGGGAGAAGCTTTCTTT
CASSDDGGLGEAFF
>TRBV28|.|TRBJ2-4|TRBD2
TGTGCCAGCAGTTCACCAGGGACTAGCGGTGACAAAAACATTCAGTACTTC
CASSSPGTSGDKNIQYF
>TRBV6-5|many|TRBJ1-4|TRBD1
TGTGCCAGCAGTTACCCAGGCAGGGGGATTCCGATTGCAACTAATGAAAAACTGTTTTTT
CASSYPGRGIPIATNEKLFF